The rows below give T cell receptor beta chains drawn from one sample of a study of T-cell reconstitution after alpha-beta-depleted transplantation in children. TCRdb reprocessed the PCR reads via MiXCR and lists one record per CDR3 protein. The table has about 980,000 distinct CDR3 sequences, roughly 29% seen once. Sequences were derived from PBMCs, mostly from graft donor cells, sampled 360 days after TCRalphabeta/CD19-depleted stem cell transplant. Every receptor here comes from a boy under three years old who had a stem cell transplant for SCID, so the T cells may come from the graft donor. CDR3s include the opening cysteine and the closing phenylalanine or tryptophan. The D gene is left open where the match is weak. Clone size is shown for a subset of rows, as once, few, many or a class of expanded clone.

D gene	V gene	J gene	clone size	CDR3 protein	CDR3 DNA
TRBD1	TRBV12-3/TRBV12-4	TRBJ1-5	NA	CASSVGTGVFNQPQHF	TGTGCCAGCAGCGTCGGGACAGGGGTGTTCAATCAGCCCCAGCATTTT
NA	TRBV20-1	TRBJ1-2	NA	CSARDPGHNYGYTF	TGCAGTGCTAGAGACCCGGGCCATAACTATGGCTACACCTTC
NA	TRBV5-1	TRBJ1-5	few	CASSLVPDGNQPQHF	TGCGCCAGCAGCTTGGTGCCGGATGGGAATCAGCCCCAGCATTTT
NA	TRBV6-5	TRBJ1-6	few	CASSPSRFAFSSPLHF	TGTGCCAGCAGTCCCTCGCGTTTCGCGTTCAGTTCACCCCTCCACTTT
TRBD1	TRBV4-1	TRBJ1-1	NA	CASSQSPLGRGRGNTEAFF	TGCGCCAGCAGCCAATCGCCCCTCGGGAGGGGGCGAGGGAACACTGAAGCTTTCTTT
NA	TRBV2	TRBJ2-7	NA	CASSAGQGPEQYF	TGTGCCAGCAGTGCCGGTCAGGGGCCCGAGCAGTACTTC
NA	TRBV5-6	TRBJ1-3	NA	CASSYGGNTIYF	TGTGCCAGCAGCTATGGGGGAAACACCATATATTTT
NA	TRBV2	TRBJ2-3	few	CASRVDRSTDTQYF	TGTGCCAGCAGAGTAGACAGGAGCACAGATACGCAGTATTTT
NA	TRBV10-3	TRBJ2-3	NA	CAIKLTGADSTDTQYF	TGTGCCATCAAACTCACCGGGGCTGACTCCACAGATACGCAGTATTTT
TRBD2	TRBV5-6	TRBJ2-1	few	CASGGLGRDNEQFF	TGTGCCAGCGGGGGACTAGGTCGCGACAATGAGCAGTTCTTC
NA	TRBV6-2/TRBV6-3	TRBJ1-1	NA	CASSPSKVFNAEAFF	TGTGCCAGCAGTCCGTCGAAGGTTTTCAACGCTGAAGCTTTCTTT
NA	TRBV15	TRBJ1-1	few	CATSSRGGRLNTEAFF	TGTGCCACCAGCAGTCGGGGGGGACGGTTGAACACTGAAGCTTTCTTT
TRBD2	TRBV10-3	TRBJ2-5	NA	CAISEPREGQETQYF	TGTGCCATCAGTGAGCCCCGGGAGGGCCAAGAGACCCAGTACTTC
NA	TRBV4-2	TRBJ1-1	few	CASSQDLNLEAFF	TGTGCCAGCAGCCAAGATCTAAACCTTGAAGCTTTCTTT
NA	TRBV5-1	TRBJ2-5	few	CASSPGGSEETQYF	TGCGCCAGCAGCCCAGGGGGGTCGGAAGAGACCCAGTACTTC
NA	TRBV29-1	TRBJ1-3	once	CSVARESGNTIYF	TGCAGCGTTGCCAGGGAATCTGGAAACACCATATATTTT
NA	TRBV6-2/TRBV6-3	TRBJ1-2	NA	CASSLQARWGYTF	TGTGCCAGCAGCCTACAGGCTCGGTGGGGCTACACCTTC
NA	TRBV18	TRBJ2-1	NA	CASSPSQRTYNEQFF	TGTGCCAGCTCACCCTCGCAGAGGACCTACAATGAGCAGTTCTTC
NA	TRBV24-1	TRBJ1-2	NA	CATSATGYGYTF	TGTGCCACCAGTGCGACGGGCTATGGCTACACCTTC
TRBD2	TRBV28	TRBJ2-1	few	CASSFPGLGVPTYNEQFF	TGTGCCAGCAGTTTTCCGGGACTAGGGGTCCCTACCTACAATGAGCAGTTCTTC
NA	TRBV5-6	TRBJ1-1	NA	CASSRTAGLSFF	TGTGCCAGCAGCCGGACGGCAGGGTTATCCTTCTTT
NA	TRBV6-5	TRBJ2-1	NA	CASSYSLGDNEQFF	TGTGCCAGCAGTTACTCGCTGGGGGACAATGAGCAGTTCTTC
NA	TRBV20-1	TRBJ2-3	few	CSASPPPDTQYF	TGCAGTGCTAGCCCCCCGCCAGATACGCAGTATTTT
TRBD1	TRBV12-3/TRBV12-4	TRBJ2-7	NA	CASSSGQLREQYF	TGTGCCAGCAGCTCGGGACAGCTAAGGGAGCAGTACTTC
NA	TRBV29-1	TRBJ2-3	few	CSSKRGSHTDTQYF	TGCAGCTCCAAACGGGGGTCCCACACAGATACGCAGTATTTT
NA	TRBV15	TRBJ2-2	NA	CATSRVPGRDTGELFF	TGTGCCACCAGCAGAGTACCAGGGCGAGACACCGGGGAGCTGTTTTTT
NA	TRBV20-1	TRBJ2-7	NA	CSARSSRNEQYF	TGCAGTGCTAGATCCTCAAGGAACGAGCAGTACTTC
NA	TRBV5-1	TRBJ1-1	few	CASSFDMNTEAFF	TGCGCCAGCAGCTTTGACATGAACACTGAAGCTTTCTTT
TRBD1	TRBV18	TRBJ2-7	few	CASSPLRTGVSYEQYF	TGTGCCAGCTCACCTCTCAGGACAGGGGTTTCCTACGAGCAGTACTTC
NA	TRBV5-1	TRBJ2-1	few	CASSLVGMGSNEQFF	TGCGCCAGCAGCTTGGTGGGGATGGGGTCTAATGAGCAGTTCTTC
TRBD1	TRBV28	TRBJ2-7	many	CASSLGDRLYEQYF	TGTGCCAGCAGCCTCGGGGACAGATTATACGAGCAGTACTTC
NA	TRBV25-1	TRBJ2-1	NA	CASSEWGYEQFF	TGTGCCAGCAGTGAATGGGGTTATGAGCAGTTCTTC
NA	TRBV5-1	TRBJ2-3	few	CASSPPGRNTQYF	TGCGCCAGCAGCCCACCGGGTCGAAATACGCAGTATTTT
NA	TRBV7-9	TRBJ2-7	few	CASSLGGTLFYEQYF	TGTGCCAGCAGCTTAGGGGGGACACTCTTCTACGAGCAGTACTTC
NA	TRBV29-1	TRBJ2-2	few	CSVIRNLNTGELFF	TGCAGCGTTATTAGGAATCTGAACACCGGGGAGCTGTTTTTT
NA	TRBV28	TRBJ2-5	few	CASREGTEETQYF	TGTGCCAGCAGGGAAGGGACGGAAGAGACCCAGTACTTC
TRBD2	TRBV7-6	TRBJ2-7	NA	CASSATSGGLSYEQYF	TGTGCCAGCAGCGCAACTAGCGGGGGCCTCTCCTACGAGCAGTACTTC
TRBD2	TRBV5-6	TRBJ2-1	NA	CASSSGGLAGKLHNEQFF	TGTGCCAGCAGCTCGGGGGGACTAGCGGGGAAACTCCACAATGAGCAGTTCTTC
NA	TRBV5-1	TRBJ1-2	few	CASSSVRANDGYTF	TGCGCCAGCAGCTCTGTCAGGGCTAACGATGGCTACACCTTC
TRBD1	TRBV7-9	TRBJ2-5	NA	CASSITGQGPETQYF	TGTGCCAGCAGCATAACGGGACAGGGTCCAGAGACCCAGTACTTC
NA	TRBV5-6	TRBJ2-2	NA	CASSVIGELFF	TGTGCCAGCAGCGTGATCGGGGAGCTGTTTTTT